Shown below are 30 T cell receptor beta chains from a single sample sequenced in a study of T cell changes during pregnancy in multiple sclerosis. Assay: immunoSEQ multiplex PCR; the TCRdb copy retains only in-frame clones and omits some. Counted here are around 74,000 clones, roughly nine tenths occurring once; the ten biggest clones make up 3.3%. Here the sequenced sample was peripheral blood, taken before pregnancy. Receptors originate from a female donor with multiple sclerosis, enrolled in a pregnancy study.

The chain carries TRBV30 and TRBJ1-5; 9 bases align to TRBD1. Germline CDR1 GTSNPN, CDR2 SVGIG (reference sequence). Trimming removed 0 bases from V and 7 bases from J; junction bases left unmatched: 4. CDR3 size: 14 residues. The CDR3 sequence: CAWSVGTGRQPQHF. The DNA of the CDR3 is TGTGCCTGGAGTGTTGGGACAGGGAGGCAGCCCCAGCATTTT.

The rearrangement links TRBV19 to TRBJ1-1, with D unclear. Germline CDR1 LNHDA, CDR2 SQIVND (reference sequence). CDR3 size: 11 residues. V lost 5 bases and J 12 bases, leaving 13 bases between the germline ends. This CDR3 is CASSLYTQTFF. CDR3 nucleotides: TGTGCCAGTAGTCTTTACACCCAGACTTTCTTT.

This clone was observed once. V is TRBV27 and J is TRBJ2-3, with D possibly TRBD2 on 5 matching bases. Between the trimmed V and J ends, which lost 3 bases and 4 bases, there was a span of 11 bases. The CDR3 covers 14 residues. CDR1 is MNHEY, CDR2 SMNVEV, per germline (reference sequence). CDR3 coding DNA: TGTGCCAGCAGTTTGTTACTGGAGGCAGATACGCAGTATTTT. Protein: CASSLLLEADTQYF.

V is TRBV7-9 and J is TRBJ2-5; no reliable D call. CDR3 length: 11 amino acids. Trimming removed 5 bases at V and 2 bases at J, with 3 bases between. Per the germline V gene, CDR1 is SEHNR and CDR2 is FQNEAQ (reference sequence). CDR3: CASSPQETQYF. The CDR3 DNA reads TGTGCCAGCAGCCCTCAAGAGACCCAGTACTTC.

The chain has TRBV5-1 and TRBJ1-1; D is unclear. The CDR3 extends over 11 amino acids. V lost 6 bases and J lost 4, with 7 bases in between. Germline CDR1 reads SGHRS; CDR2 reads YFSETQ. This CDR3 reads CASTVGTEAFF. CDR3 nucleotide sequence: TGCGCCAGCACCGTCGGCACTGAAGCTTTCTTT.

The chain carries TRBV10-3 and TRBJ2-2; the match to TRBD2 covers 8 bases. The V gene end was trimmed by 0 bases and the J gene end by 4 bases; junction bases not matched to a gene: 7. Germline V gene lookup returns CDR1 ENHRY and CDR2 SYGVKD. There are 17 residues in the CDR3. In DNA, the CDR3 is TGTGCCATCAGTGAGTCGGTGAGCGGGAGCACCACCGGGGAGCTGTTTTTT. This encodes CAISESVSGSTTGELFF.

CDR3 sequence reads: CASSPTGGTYGYTF. DNA for the CDR3: TGTGCCAGCAGCCCCACAGGGGGGACCTATGGCTACACCTTC. J is TRBJ1-2 and V is TRBV7-3; 8 bases match TRBD1. The CDR3 has 14 amino acids. The trim removed 5 bases at V and 4 bases at J, leaving 6 bases unmatched. In germline, CDR1 is SGHTA, CDR2 FQGTGA.

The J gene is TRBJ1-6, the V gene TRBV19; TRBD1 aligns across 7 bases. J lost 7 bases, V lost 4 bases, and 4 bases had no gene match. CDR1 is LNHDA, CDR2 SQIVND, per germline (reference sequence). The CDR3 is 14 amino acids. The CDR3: CASSNRDRNSPLHF. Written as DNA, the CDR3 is TGTGCCAGTAGTAACCGGGACAGAAATTCACCCCTCCACTTT.

The CDR3 sequence is CASSSGPPSINQPQHF. In DNA, the CDR3 is TGTGCCAGCTCCAGCGGGCCCCCAAGCATCAATCAGCCCCAGCATTTT. The gene calls are TRBV18 and TRBJ1-5; D not certain. V was pared by 6 bases and J by 3 bases, with 18 bases between. The germline V gene has CDR1 KGHSH and CDR2 LQKENI. The CDR3 spans 16 residues.

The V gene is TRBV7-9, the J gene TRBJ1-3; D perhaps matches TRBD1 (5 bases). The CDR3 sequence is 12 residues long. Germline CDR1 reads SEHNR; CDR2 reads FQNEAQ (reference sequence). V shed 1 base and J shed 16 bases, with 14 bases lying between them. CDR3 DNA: TGTGCCAGCAGCTTAGTTGCAGGGATATTTTATTTT. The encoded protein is CASSLVAGIFYF.

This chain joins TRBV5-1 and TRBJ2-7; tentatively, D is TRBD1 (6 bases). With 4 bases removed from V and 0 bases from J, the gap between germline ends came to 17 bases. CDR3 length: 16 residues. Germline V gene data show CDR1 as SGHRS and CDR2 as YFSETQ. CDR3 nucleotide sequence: TGCGCCAGCAGCGGAGGAGACAGGTCAAGCTCCTACGAGCAGTACTTC. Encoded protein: CASSGGDRSSSYEQYF.

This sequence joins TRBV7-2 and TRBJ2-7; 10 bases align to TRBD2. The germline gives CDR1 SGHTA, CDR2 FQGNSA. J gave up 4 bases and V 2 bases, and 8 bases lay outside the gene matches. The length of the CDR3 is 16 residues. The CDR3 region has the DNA TGTGCCAGCAGCTTAAGGGCGGGTAGCGGGGGGTACGAGCAGTACTTC. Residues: CASSLRAGSGGYEQYF.

The CDR3 spells CASSPSPRRGNTEAFF. The CDR3 nucleotides read TGTGCCAGCAGCCCCTCCCCACGAAGGGGGAACACTGAAGCTTTCTTT. This chain connects TRBV7-9 to TRBJ1-1, with D perhaps matching TRBD1 (5 bases). Germline assignment: CDR1 SEHNR and CDR2 FQNEAQ (reference sequence). Trimming cost V 5 bases and J 1 base, with 17 bases left between them. The CDR3 contains 16 residues.

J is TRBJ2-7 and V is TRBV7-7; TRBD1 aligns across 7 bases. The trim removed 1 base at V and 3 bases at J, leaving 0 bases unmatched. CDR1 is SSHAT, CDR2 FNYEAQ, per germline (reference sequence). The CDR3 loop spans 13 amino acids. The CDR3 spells CASSLDRGYEQYF. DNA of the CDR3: TGTGCCAGCAGCTTAGACAGGGGCTACGAGCAGTACTTC.

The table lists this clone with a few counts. The CDR3 spells CASNTDQGAFGTEAFF. Here the CDR3 DNA reads TGTGCCAGCAACACAGACCAGGGGGCGTTTGGCACTGAAGCTTTCTTT. The chain joins TRBV6-6 to TRBJ1-1, with 8 bases fitting TRBD1. Germline CDR1 MNHNY, CDR2 SVGAGI (reference sequence). CDR3 length equals 16 residues. The J segment lost 4 bases and the V segment lost 7 bases, leaving 14 bases of the junction unmatched.

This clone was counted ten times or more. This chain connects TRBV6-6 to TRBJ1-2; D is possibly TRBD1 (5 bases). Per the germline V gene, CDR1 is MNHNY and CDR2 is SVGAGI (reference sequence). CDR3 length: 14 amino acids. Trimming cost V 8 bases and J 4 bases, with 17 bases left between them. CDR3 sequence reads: CASGNRSMGYGYTF. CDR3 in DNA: TGTGCCAGCGGCAACAGGTCGATGGGCTATGGCTACACCTTC.

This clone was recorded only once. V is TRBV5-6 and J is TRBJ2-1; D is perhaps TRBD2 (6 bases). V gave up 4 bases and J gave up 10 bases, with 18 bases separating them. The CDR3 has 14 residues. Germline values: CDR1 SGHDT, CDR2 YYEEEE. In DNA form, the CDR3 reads TGTGCCAGCAGCCTGCCTTCGGGAGCCCCAGAGCAGTTCTTC. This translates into CASSLPSGAPEQFF. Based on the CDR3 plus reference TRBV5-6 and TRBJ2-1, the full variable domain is DAGVTQSPTHLIKTRGQQVTLRCSPKSGHDTVSWYQQALGQGPQFIFQYYEEEERQRGNFPDRFSGHQFPNYSSELNVNALLLGDSALYLCASSLPSGAPEQFFGPGTRLTVL.

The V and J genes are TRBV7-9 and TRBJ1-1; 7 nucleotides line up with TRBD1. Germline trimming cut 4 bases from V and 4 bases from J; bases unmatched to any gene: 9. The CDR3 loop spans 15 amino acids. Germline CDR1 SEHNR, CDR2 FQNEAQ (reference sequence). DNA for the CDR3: TGTGCCAGCAGCTCATGGACAGGCTCGATCACTGAAGCTTTCTTT. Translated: CASSSWTGSITEAFF. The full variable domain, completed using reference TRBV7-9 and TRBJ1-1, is DTGVSQNPRHKITKRGQNVTFRCDPISEHNRLYWYRQTLGQGPEFLTYFQNEAQLEKSRLLSDRFSAERPKGSFSTLEIQRTEQGDSAMYLCASSSWTGSITEAFFGQGTRLTVV.

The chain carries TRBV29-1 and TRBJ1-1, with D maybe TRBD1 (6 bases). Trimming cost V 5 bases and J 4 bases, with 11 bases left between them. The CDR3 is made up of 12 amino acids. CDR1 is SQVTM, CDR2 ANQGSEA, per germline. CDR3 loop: CSVIRGGTEAFF. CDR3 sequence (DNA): TGCAGCGTTATCCGAGGGGGCACTGAAGCTTTCTTT.

The CDR3 protein is CASSLGQGAGNSPLHF. The DNA of the CDR3 is TGTGCCAGCAGCTTGGGACAGGGGGCAGGTAATTCACCCCTCCACTTT. J is TRBJ1-6 and V is TRBV7-2; TRBD1 matches 12 bases. CDR3 size: 16 residues. Germline lookup yields CDR1 SGHTA and CDR2 FQGNSA. After removal of 3 bases from V and 6 bases from J, the junction contained 3 bases not matched to a gene.

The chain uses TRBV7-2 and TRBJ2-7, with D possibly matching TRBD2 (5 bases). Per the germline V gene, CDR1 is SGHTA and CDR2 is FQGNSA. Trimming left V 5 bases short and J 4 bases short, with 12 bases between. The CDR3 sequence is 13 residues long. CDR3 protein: CASSPYGGYEQYF. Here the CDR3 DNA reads TGTGCCAGCAGCCCCTATGGAGGATACGAGCAGTACTTC. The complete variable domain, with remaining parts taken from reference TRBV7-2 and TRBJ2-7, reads GAGVSQSPSNKVTEKGKDVELRCDPISGHTALYWYRQSLGQGLEFLIYFQGNSAPDKSGLPSDRFSAERTGGSVSTLTIQRTQQEDSAVYLCASSPYGGYEQYFGPGTRLTVT.

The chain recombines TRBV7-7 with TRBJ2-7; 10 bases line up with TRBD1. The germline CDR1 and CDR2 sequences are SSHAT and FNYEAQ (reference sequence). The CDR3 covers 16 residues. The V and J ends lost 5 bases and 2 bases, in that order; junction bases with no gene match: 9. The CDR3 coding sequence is TGTGCCAGCAGCCCCAGCCCCGGGACAGGGGCCTACGAGCAGTACTTC. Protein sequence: CASSPSPGTGAYEQYF.

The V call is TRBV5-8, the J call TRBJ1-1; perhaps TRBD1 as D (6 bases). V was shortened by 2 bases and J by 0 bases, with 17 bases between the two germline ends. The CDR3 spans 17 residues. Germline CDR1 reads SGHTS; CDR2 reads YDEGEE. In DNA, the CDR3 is TGTGCCAGCAGCTTTCACTACAGGGCATCGCTGAACACTGAAGCTTTCTTT. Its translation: CASSFHYRASLNTEAFF.

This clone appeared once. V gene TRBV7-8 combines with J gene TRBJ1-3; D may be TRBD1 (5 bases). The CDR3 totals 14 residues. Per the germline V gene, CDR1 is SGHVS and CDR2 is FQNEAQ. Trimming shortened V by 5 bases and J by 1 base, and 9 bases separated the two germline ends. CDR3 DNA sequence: TGTGCCAGCAGCCACCGACAGTCTGGAAACACCATATATTTT. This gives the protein CASSHRQSGNTIYF.

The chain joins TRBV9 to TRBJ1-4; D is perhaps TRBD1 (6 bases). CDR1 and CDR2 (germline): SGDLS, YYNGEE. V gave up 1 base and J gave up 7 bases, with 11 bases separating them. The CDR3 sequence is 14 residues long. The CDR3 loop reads CASSVRAGAEKLFF. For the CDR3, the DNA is TGTGCCAGCAGCGTACGGGCAGGGGCTGAAAAACTGTTTTTT.

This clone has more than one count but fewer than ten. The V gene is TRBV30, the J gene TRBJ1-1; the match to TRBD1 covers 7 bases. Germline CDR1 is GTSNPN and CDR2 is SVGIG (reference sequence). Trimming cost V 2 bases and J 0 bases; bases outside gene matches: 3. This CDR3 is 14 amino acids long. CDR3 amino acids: CAWSLGTVNTEAFF. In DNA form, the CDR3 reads TGTGCCTGGAGTCTTGGGACAGTGAACACTGAAGCTTTCTTT.

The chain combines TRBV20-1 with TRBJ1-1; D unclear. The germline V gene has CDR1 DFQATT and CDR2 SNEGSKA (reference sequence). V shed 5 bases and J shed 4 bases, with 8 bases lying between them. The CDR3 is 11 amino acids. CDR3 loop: CSAGLPTEAFF. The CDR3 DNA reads TGCAGTGCTGGGCTGCCCACTGAAGCTTTCTTT.

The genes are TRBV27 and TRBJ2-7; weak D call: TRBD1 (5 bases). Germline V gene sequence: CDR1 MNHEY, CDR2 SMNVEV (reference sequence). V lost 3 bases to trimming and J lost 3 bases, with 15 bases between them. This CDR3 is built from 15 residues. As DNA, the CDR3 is TGTGCCAGCAGTTTCAGGGCAGGGAAGTTCTACGAGCAGTACTTC. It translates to CASSFRAGKFYEQYF.

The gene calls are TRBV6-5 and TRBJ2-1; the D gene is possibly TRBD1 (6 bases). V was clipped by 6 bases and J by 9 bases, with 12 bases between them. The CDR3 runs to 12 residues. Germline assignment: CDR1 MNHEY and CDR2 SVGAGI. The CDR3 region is CASSTLGGEQFF. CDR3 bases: TGTGCCAGCAGCACTCTAGGGGGTGAGCAGTTCTTC.

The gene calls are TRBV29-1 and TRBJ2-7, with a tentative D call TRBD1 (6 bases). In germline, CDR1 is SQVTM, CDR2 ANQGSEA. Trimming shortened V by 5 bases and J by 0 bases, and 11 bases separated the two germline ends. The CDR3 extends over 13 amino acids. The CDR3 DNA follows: TGCAGCGTTCTTTGGACAGACTCCTACGAGCAGTACTTC. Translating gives CSVLWTDSYEQYF.